This T cell receptor beta chain was identified during a study of identical twins. Looked up from germline, CDR1 is SQVTM and CDR2 is ANQGSEA. The CDR3 consists of 15 residues. V was trimmed by 5 bases and J by 5 bases, leaving 19 bases between them. This clonotype has a handful of counts. Via MiXCR, TCRdb re-called the 5' RACE reads, giving one row per CDR3 protein. The sample includes under 300,000 distinct CDR3 sequences, 6.5% to 8% of them seen just once. The data were also submitted as part of a second study, on T cells expressing NK-cell markers. That work adds: Among the experiments, several used an anti-gamma-delta TCR antibody to restrict sorting to alpha-beta TCR T cells. About 1.0-7.0% of CD8+ T cells in about 6 donors belonged to dominant NKG2C+ clonotypes.

This sequence was found in a woman younger than 30 in good health. Material: CD8+ T cells sorted from blood. V and J are TRBV29-1 and TRBJ2-1, with TRBD2 as a possible D gene (5 bases). The CDR3 reads CSVQGLGTSDNEQFF. The CDR3 DNA reads as TGCAGCGTTCAAGGCCTAGGTACTAGTGACAATGAGCAGTTCTTC.